This TCR beta chain was profiled in a study of beta chain features in type 1 diabetes. Findings and caveats of the study: For Type 1 diabetes patients, all four CD4+ subsets carried TCRB CDR3s that were moderately but significantly shorter.

Every bit of the isolated RNA underwent reverse transcription, so sequencing read expressed TCRB transcripts. Repertoires were generated with immunoSEQ multiplex PCR, while TCRdb's copy carries only in-frame clones and drops some. The sample carries around 250,000 clones, roughly a quarter recorded once. In the case of this clone: Antigen: not known.

Germline V gene lookup returns CDR1 LGHNA and CDR2 YNFKEQ. The CDR3 contains 15 residues. With 3 bases clipped from V and 3 bases from J, the junction kept 0 bases outside the gene matches. The receptor's source is a woman in her twenties or thirties with type 1 diabetes. This sequence joins TRBV4-2 and TRBJ2-7; 15 bases agree with TRBD2. The sequenced sample was naive CD4+ T cells from blood. The CDR3 protein is CASSQGLAGGYEQYF. DNA of the CDR3: TGTGCCAGCAGCCAGGGACTAGCGGGAGGCTACGAGCAGTACTTC.